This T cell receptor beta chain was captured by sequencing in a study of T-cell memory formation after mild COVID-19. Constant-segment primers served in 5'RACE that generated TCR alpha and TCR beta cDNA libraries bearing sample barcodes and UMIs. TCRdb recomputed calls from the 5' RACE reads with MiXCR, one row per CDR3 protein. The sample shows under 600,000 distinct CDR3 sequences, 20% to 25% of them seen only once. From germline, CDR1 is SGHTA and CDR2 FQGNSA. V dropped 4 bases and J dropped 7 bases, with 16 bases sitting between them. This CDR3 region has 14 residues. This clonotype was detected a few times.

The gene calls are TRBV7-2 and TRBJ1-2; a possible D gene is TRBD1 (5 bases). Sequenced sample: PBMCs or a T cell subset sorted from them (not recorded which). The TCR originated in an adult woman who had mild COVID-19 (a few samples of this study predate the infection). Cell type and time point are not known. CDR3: CASSSGTYTFGYTF. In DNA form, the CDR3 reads TGTGCCAGCAGCTCCGGGACCTACACGTTTGGCTACACCTTC.